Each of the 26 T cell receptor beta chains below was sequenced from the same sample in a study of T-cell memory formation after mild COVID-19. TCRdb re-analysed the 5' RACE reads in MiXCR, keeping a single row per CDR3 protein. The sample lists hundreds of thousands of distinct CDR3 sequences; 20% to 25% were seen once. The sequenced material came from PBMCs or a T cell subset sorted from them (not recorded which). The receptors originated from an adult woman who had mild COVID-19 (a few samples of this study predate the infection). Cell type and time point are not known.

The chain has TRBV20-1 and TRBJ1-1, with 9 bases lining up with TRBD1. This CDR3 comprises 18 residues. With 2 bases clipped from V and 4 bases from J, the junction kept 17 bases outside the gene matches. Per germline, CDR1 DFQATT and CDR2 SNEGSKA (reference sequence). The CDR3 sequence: CSARSVTPGTGLSTEAFF. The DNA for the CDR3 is TGCAGTGCTAGATCCGTAACTCCAGGGACAGGGCTCTCCACTGAAGCTTTCTTT.

In DNA, the CDR3 is TGCGCCAGCAGCTCCGAGGGGACAGGTGGGGCCTACGAGCAGTACTTC. Protein product: CASSSEGTGGAYEQYF. The chain has TRBV5-1 and TRBJ2-7; 8 nucleotides match TRBD1. The CDR3 loop spans 16 amino acids. V lost 3 bases, J lost 2 bases, and 10 bases stayed unmatched. In germline, CDR1 is SGHRS, CDR2 YFSETQ.

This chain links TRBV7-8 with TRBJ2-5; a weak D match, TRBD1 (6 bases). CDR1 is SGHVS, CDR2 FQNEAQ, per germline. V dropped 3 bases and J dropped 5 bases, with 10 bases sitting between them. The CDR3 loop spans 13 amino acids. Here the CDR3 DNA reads TGTGCCAGCAGCTTGGGGGCCTGGGAGACCCAGTACTTC. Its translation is CASSLGAWETQYF.

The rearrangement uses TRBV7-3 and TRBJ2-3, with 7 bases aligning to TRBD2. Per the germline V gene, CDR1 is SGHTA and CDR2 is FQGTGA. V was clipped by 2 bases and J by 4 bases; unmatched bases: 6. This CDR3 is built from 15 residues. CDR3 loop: CASSLAGAVSDTQYF. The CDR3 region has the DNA TGTGCCAGCAGCTTAGCGGGAGCAGTATCAGATACGCAGTATTTT.

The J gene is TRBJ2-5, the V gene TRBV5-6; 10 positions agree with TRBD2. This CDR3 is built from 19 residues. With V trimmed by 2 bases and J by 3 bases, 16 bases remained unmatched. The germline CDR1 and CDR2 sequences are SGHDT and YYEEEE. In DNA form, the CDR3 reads TGTGCCAGCAGCTTAGAACTAGCGGGACACACCGGCCTAAAAGAGACCCAGTACTTC. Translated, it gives CASSLELAGHTGLKETQYF.

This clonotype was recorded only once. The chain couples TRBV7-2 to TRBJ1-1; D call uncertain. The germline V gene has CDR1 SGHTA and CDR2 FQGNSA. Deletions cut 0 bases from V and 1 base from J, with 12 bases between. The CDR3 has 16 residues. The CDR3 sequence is CASSLAPGGANTEAFF. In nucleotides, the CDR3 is TGTGCCAGCAGCTTAGCGCCTGGAGGAGCGAACACTGAAGCTTTCTTT.

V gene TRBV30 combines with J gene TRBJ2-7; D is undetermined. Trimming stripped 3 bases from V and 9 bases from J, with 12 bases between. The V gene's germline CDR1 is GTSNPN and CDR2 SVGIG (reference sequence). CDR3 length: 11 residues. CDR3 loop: CAWRADILQYF. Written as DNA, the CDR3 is TGTGCCTGGAGGGCAGATATCCTGCAGTACTTC.

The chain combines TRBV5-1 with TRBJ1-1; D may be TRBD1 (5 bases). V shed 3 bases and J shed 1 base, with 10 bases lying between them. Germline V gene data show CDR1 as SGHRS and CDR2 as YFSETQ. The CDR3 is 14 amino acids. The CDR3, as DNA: TGCGCCAGCAGCTCCGTCGGGGGGAACACTGAAGCTTTCTTT. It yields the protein CASSSVGGNTEAFF. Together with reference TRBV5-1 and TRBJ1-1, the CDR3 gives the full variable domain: KAGVTQTPRYLIKTRGQQVTLSCSPISGHRSVSWYQQTPGQGLQFLFEYFSETQRNKGNFPGRFSGRQFSNSRSEMNVSTLELGDSALYLCASSSVGGNTEAFFGQGTRLTVV.

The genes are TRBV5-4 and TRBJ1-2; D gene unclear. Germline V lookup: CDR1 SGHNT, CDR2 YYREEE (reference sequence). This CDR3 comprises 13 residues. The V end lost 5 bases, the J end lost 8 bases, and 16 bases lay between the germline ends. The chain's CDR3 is CASREDADLGYTF. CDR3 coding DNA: TGTGCCAGCAGAGAGGATGCGGACCTGGGCTACACCTTC.

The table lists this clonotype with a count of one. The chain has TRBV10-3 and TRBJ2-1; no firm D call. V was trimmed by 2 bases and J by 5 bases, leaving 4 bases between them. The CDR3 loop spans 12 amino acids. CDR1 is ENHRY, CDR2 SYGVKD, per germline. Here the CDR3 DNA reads TGTGCCATCAGTGAGGGAGACAATGAGCAGTTCTTC. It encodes CAISEGDNEQFF.

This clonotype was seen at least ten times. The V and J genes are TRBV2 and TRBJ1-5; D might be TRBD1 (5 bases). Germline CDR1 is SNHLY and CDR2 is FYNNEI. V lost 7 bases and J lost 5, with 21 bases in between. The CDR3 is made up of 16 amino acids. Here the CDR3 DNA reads TGTGCCAGCACCGTTAGGGGCCCGGGGGGTCATCAGCCCCAGCATTTT. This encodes CASTVRGPGGHQPQHF.

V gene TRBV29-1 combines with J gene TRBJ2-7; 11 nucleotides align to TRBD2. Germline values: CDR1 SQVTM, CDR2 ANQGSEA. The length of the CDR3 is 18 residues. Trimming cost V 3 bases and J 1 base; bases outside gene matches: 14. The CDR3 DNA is TGCAGCGTTGAGGGGCTAGCGGGAGGAGCCCGCTCGTCCTACGAGCAGTACTTC. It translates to CSVEGLAGGARSSYEQYF.

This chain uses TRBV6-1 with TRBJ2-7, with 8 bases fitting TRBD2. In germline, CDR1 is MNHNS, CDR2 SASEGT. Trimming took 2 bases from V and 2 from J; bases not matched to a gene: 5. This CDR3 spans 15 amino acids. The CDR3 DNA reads TGTGCCAGCAGTGAAAGGGCGGGGGGAACCTACGAGCAGTACTTC. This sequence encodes CASSERAGGTYEQYF.

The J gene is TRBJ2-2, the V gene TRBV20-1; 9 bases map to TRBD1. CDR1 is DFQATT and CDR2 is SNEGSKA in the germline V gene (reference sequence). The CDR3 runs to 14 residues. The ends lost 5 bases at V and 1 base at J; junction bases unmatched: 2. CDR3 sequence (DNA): TGCAGTGCTCCGGGACAGGGGAACACCGGGGAGCTGTTTTTT. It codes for CSAPGQGNTGELFF.

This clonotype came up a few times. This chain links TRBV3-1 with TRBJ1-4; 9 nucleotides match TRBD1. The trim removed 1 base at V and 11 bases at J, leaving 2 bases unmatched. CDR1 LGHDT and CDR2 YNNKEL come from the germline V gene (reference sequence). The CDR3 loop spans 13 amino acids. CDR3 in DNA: TGTGCCAGCAGCCAAGGTGACAGGGGGAAACTGTTTTTT. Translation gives CASSQGDRGKLFF. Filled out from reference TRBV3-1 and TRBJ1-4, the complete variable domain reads DTAVSQTPKYLVTQMGNDKSIKCEQNLGHDTMYWYKQDSKKFLKIMFSYNNKELIINETVPNRFSPKSPDKAHLNLHINSLELGDSAVYFCASSQGDRGKLFFGSGTQLSVL.

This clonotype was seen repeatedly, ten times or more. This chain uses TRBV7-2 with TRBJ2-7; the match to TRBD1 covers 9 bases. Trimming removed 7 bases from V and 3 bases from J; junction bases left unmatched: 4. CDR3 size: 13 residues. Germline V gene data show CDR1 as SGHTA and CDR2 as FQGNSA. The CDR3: CASTGTGRYEQYF. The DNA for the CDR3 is TGTGCCAGCACCGGGACAGGGCGCTACGAGCAGTACTTC.

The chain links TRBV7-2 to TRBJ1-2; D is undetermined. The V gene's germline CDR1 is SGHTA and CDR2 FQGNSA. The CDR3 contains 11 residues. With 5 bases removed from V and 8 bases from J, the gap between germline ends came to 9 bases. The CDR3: CASSLLEGYTF. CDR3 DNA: TGTGCCAGCAGCCTCCTTGAGGGCTACACCTTC.

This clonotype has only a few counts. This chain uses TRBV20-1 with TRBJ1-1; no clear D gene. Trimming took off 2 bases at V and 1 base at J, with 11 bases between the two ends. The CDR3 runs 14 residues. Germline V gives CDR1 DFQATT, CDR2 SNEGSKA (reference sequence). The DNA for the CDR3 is TGCAGTGCTAGATTTAAGGGCGGGAACACTGAAGCTTTCTTT. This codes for CSARFKGGNTEAFF.

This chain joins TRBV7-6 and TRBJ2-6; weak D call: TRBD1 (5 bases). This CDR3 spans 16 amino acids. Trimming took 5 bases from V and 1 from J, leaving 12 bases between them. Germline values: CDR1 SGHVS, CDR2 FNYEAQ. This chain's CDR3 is CASSPFAGSGANVLTF. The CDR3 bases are TGTGCCAGCAGCCCATTTGCAGGGTCTGGGGCCAACGTCCTGACTTTC.

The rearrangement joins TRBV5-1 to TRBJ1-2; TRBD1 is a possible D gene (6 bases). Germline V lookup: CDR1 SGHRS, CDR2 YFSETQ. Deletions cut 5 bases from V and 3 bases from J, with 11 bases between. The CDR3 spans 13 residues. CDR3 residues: CASRTGIDYGYTF. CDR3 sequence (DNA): TGCGCCAGCAGAACAGGGATTGACTATGGCTACACCTTC.

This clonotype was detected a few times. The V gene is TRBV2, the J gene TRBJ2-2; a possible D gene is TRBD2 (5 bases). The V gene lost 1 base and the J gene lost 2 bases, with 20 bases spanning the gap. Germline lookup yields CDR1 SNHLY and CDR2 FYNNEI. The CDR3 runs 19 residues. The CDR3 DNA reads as TGTGCCAGCAGTGAAGGCGGCCTTTGGCTAGCCCCTAACACCGGGGAGCTGTTTTTT. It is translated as CASSEGGLWLAPNTGELFF.

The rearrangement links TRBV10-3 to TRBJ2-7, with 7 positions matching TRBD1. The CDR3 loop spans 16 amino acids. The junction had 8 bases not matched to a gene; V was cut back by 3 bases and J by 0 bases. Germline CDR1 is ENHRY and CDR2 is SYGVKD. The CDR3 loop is CAISDTDRDSSYEQYF. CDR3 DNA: TGTGCCATCAGTGACACCGACAGGGATAGCTCCTACGAGCAGTACTTC.

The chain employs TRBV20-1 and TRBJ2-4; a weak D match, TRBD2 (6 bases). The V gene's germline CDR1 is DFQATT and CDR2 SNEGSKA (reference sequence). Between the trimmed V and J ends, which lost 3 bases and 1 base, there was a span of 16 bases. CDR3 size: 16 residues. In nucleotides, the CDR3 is TGCAGTGCTAGTCGATCCGGGGGTTTGGCCAAAAACATTCAGTACTTC. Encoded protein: CSASRSGGLAKNIQYF.

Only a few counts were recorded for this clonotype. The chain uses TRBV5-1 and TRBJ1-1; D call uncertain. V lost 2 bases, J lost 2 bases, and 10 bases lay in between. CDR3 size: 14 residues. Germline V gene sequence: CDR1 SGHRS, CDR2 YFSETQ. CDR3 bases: TGCGCCAGCAGCTTACAGCGCCCAAACACTGAAGCTTTCTTT. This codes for CASSLQRPNTEAFF.

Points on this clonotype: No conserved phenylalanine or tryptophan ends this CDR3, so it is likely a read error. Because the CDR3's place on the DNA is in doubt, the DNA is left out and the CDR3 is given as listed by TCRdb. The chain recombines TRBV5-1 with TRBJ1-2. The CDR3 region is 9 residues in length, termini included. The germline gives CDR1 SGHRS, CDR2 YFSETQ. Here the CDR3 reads CASPRRRVT.

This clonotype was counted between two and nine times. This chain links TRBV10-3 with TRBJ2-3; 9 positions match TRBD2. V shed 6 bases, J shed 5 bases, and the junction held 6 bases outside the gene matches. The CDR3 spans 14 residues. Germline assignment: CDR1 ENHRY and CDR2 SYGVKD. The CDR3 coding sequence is TGTGCCATCAGGACTAGCGGTGGGGGAGATACGCAGTATTTT. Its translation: CAIRTSGGGDTQYF.